This T cell receptor (beta chain) emerged from a study of T cell responses to AZD1222 COVID-19 vaccine. Study results and caveats: Only a handful of people who got AZD1222 tested seropositive at baseline. Spike-specific TCR breadth and depth went up after people got two AZD1222 doses. Donors, mostly white British, included more females; clonal diversity was possibly underestimated.

As regards this clone: Its cognate antigen is unknown.

The protocol was immunoSEQ multiplex PCR, while the TCRdb copy is restricted to in-frame clones and leaves out a portion. The data show fewer than 85,000 clones, with roughly nine tenths seen just once and approximately 9.3% held by the top ten. The V gene end was trimmed by 4 bases and the J gene end by 4 bases; junction bases not matched to a gene: 8. The length of the CDR3 is 15 residues. Germline CDR1 SNHLY, CDR2 FYNNEI. This material consisted of peripheral blood, taken 28 days after the second AZD1222 dose. V is TRBV2 and J is TRBJ2-5; 8 bases match TRBD2. The TCR originated in an adult who received the AZD1222 COVID-19 vaccine. CDR3 in DNA: TGTGCCAGCAGTGTTCAGCGGGGGCGGAGAGAGACCCAGTACTTC. This encodes CASSVQRGRRETQYF.